Listed below are T cell receptor beta chains from one sample, sequenced in a study of blood T cell repertoires in COVID-19. TCRdb's copy holds only in-frame clones and misses some; the assay was immunoSEQ multiplex PCR. The sample carries 35,000 to 50,000 clones, roughly 88% recorded once. The material sequenced was peripheral blood. The receptors stem from a human donor in a cohort sampled during active COVID-19. Both conserved end residues are part of each CDR3. A D gene is named only where the DNA matches it firmly. Part of the rows lack a size; the others show once, few, many or a class for expanded clones.

TRBJ2-7,TRBV11-3,.,TRBD1,CASRPGTGDEQYF,TGTGCCAGCAGACCCGGGACAGGGGACGAGCAGTACTTC
TRBJ1-1,TRBV19,.,TRBD1,CASAGTGNTEAFF,TGTGCCAGCGCCGGGACAGGGAACACTGAAGCTTTCTTT
TRBJ1-2,TRBV9,.,.,CASSASRRTGIGDRGYTF,TGTGCCAGCAGCGCCTCCCGCAGAACAGGGATCGGGGACCGTGGCTACACCTTC
TRBJ1-6,TRBV5-4,once,.,CASSLAGGAGTNSPLHF,TGTGCCAGCAGCTTGGCCGGGGGGGCAGGAACTAATTCACCCCTCCACTTT
TRBJ1-2,TRBV30,.,.,CAWSEIPRDGYTF,TGTGCCTGGAGTGAAATCCCCAGGGATGGCTACACCTTC
TRBJ2-3,TRBV9,.,TRBD2,CASSHGGASDTQYF,TGTGCCAGCAGCCACGGGGGGGCTTCAGATACGCAGTATTTT
TRBJ2-3,TRBV29-1,.,TRBD1,CSVPQGAGVTDTQYF,TGCAGCGTTCCACAGGGGGCAGGAGTTACAGATACGCAGTATTTT
TRBJ1-3,TRBV21-1,.,.,CASSKPATGTLETPIYF,TGTGCCAGCAGCAAGCCTGCGACAGGGACCTTGGAAACACCGATATATTTT
TRBJ2-7,TRBV9,.,TRBD1,CASSVGRGLSYEQYF,TGTGCCAGCAGCGTAGGTAGGGGGCTCTCCTACGAGCAGTACTTC
TRBJ2-3,TRBV5-1,.,.,CASSLGSRGQDTQYF,TGCGCCAGCAGCTTGGGATCCAGGGGCCAAGATACGCAGTATTTT
TRBJ2-1,TRBV9,.,.,CASSVVGGPYNEQFF,TGTGCCAGCAGCGTAGTGGGGGGGCCTTACAATGAGCAGTTCTTC
TRBJ2-7,TRBV6-6,.,TRBD1,CASLPDRASYEQYF,TGTGCCAGCCTGCCGGACAGGGCTTCCTACGAGCAGTACTTC
TRBJ2-7,TRBV5-8,.,.,CASSIRHVPWEQYF,TGTGCCAGCAGCATTCGACATGTCCCATGGGAGCAGTACTTC
TRBJ2-3,TRBV7-9,.,.,CASSFFSGSTDTQYF,TGTGCCAGCAGCTTTTTTTCCGGGAGCACAGATACGCAGTATTTT
TRBJ2-3,TRBV7-9,once,TRBD2,CASSRTSGGTDTQYF,TGTGCCAGCAGCCGGACTAGCGGGGGCACAGATACGCAGTATTTT
TRBJ1-4,TRBV19,.,.,CASSIGRAGSNEKLFF,TGTGCCAGTAGTATAGGCAGGGCCGGGTCTAATGAAAAACTGTTTTTT
TRBJ1-1,TRBV18,.,.,CASSPLSGEAFF,TGTGCCAGCTCACCTCTTTCCGGTGAAGCTTTCTTT
TRBJ1-4,TRBV12-3/TRBV12-4,.,.,CASSSLRERLFF,TGTGCCAGCAGTTCACTACGTGAACGGCTGTTTTTT
TRBJ1-5,TRBV19,.,.,CAVSQQPQHF,TGTGCTGTTAGCCAGCAGCCCCAGCATTTT
TRBJ2-7,TRBV30,.,.,CAWRSGLRQYF,TGTGCCTGGAGATCAGGGTTACGGCAGTACTTC
TRBJ2-1,TRBV19,.,.,CASTSRLGVGDEQFF,TGTGCCAGTACTTCGAGGCTAGGTGTCGGCGATGAGCAGTTCTTC
TRBJ2-1,TRBV19,.,TRBD2,CAVAPLAGGSYNEQFF,TGTGCCGTAGCCCCGCTAGCGGGGGGTTCCTACAATGAGCAGTTCTTC
TRBJ2-6,TRBV18,.,TRBD1,CASSPRNAGGGGANVLTF,TGTGCCAGCTCACCACGGAACGCAGGGGGTGGTGGGGCCAACGTCCTGACTTTC
TRBJ1-1,TRBV19,few,.,CASSIQGRGTEAFF,TGTGCCAGTAGTATCCAGGGAAGGGGAACTGAAGCTTTCTTT
TRBJ1-3,TRBV11-3,.,.,CASSGIGGLGNTIYF,TGTGCCAGCAGCGGTATCGGCGGGCTTGGAAACACCATATATTTT
TRBJ2-7,TRBV21-1,.,.,CAIGVQEYGYEQYF,TGTGCCATCGGTGTACAGGAGTACGGATACGAGCAGTACTTC
TRBJ2-3,TRBV5-1,.,.,CASSRGASGDPSQYF,TGCGCCAGCAGCCGCGGAGCGAGCGGCGACCCATCGCAGTATTTT
TRBJ2-7,TRBV19,once,.,CASSIGGSAYEQYF,TGTGCCAGTAGTATCGGGGGTTCCGCCTACGAGCAGTACTTC
TRBJ2-1,TRBV4-2,few,TRBD1,CASSQETGGSYNEQFF,TGTGCCAGCAGCCAAGAGACAGGGGGCTCCTACAATGAGCAGTTCTTC
TRBJ1-1,TRBV11-2,.,TRBD1,CASSSRTGGISEAFF,TGTGCCAGCAGCTCGCGGACAGGGGGTATCTCTGAAGCTTTCTTT
TRBJ1-4,TRBV18,.,.,CASRRAEKLFF,TGTGCCAGCAGGAGGGCTGAAAAACTGTTTTTT
TRBJ2-5,TRBV7-9,once,TRBD2,CASSLDWGGETQYF,TGTGCCAGCAGCTTAGATTGGGGAGGGGAGACCCAGTACTTC
TRBJ2-3,TRBV15,.,TRBD1,CATRGGQDSTDTQYF,TGTGCCACCAGAGGGGGACAGGACAGCACAGATACGCAGTATTTT
TRBJ2-7,TRBV4-1,.,.,CASSRSTYEQYF,TGCGCCAGCAGTCGGTCGACCTACGAGCAGTACTTC
TRBJ2-6,TRBV19,.,.,CASTATGLRANVLTF,TGTGCCAGTACCGCAACAGGGTTAAGGGCCAACGTCCTGACTTTC
TRBJ2-2,TRBV9,.,.,CASSPWSGNTGELFF,TGTGCCAGCAGCCCCTGGTCTGGCAACACCGGGGAGCTGTTTTTT
TRBJ1-2,TRBV2,.,.,CASSATASNYGYTF,TGTGCCAGCAGTGCAACAGCTTCTAACTATGGCTACACCTTC
TRBJ2-3,TRBV29-1,few,.,CSVEPRQGTQYF,TGCAGCGTTGAGCCCCGCCAGGGTACGCAGTATTTT
TRBJ1-1,TRBV5-1,few,.,CASSGALNTEAFF,TGCGCCAGCTCAGGGGCCCTGAACACTGAAGCTTTCTTT
TRBJ2-7,TRBV12-3/TRBV12-4,.,TRBD1,CASRPGTGYEQYF,TGTGCCAGCAGACCCGGGACAGGCTACGAGCAGTACTTC
TRBJ1-1,TRBV6-6,.,.,CASSYPDQGLSEAFF,TGTGCCAGCAGTTACCCCGATCAGGGGTTATCTGAAGCTTTCTTT
TRBJ1-1,TRBV4-2,.,.,CASSQGLTDTEAFF,TGTGCCAGCAGCCAAGGTTTAACAGACACTGAAGCTTTCTTT
TRBJ1-2,TRBV6-5,.,.,CASRPPPGSNYGYTF,TGTGCCAGCAGACCCCCCCCAGGATCTAACTATGGCTACACCTTC
TRBJ1-5,TRBV15,once,.,CATSRVENQPQHF,TGTGCCACCAGCAGAGTCGAGAATCAGCCCCAGCATTTT
TRBJ1-2,TRBV4-2,.,.,CASSQETGLLRGYTF,TGTGCCAGCAGCCAAGAGACAGGACTCCTTCGTGGCTACACCTTC
TRBJ2-1,TRBV6-2/TRBV6-3,.,TRBD2,CASSYVLAGGRSYNEQFF,TGTGCCAGCAGTTACGTTTTAGCGGGGGGGCGGTCCTACAATGAGCAGTTCTTC
TRBJ2-7,TRBV19,.,TRBD2,CASSIGGAGSAGEQYF,TGTGCCAGTAGTATCGGGGGGGCGGGGAGCGCAGGCGAGCAGTACTTC
TRBJ2-2,TRBV7-9,.,.,CASSLDGFYTGELFF,TGTGCCAGCAGCTTAGATGGCTTCTACACCGGGGAGCTGTTTTTT
TRBJ2-3,TRBV7-3,.,TRBD2,CASSLSGGASDTQYF,TGTGCCAGCAGCCTTAGCGGGGGGGCTTCAGATACGCAGTATTTT
TRBJ2-3,TRBV27,.,TRBD2,CASSFSRLAGNTDTQYF,TGTGCCAGCAGTTTTAGTCGGCTAGCGGGGAACACAGATACGCAGTATTTT
TRBJ1-1,TRBV12-3/TRBV12-4,few,.,CASSLARFEAFF,TGTGCCAGCAGTTTAGCGCGGTTTGAAGCTTTCTTT
TRBJ1-6,TRBV5-4,few,.,CASSLWEGSPLHF,TGTGCCAGCAGCTTATGGGAGGGTTCCCCCCTCCACTTT
TRBJ1-6,TRBV6-5,.,TRBD1,CASSSDRGLSPLHF,TGTGCCAGCAGTTCCGACAGGGGTCTTTCACCCCTCCACTTT
TRBJ1-2,TRBV29-1,.,.,CSVGGRLNYGYTF,TGCAGCGTTGGTGGCAGACTTAACTATGGCTACACCTTC